What follows are 32 T cell receptor beta chains derived from one specimen sequenced in a study of CD8 T cells in Susac syndrome. When the RNA was reverse transcribed, random hexamers were used with an input of roughly 0.5 to 1 ug. TCRdb re-derived calls from the immunoSEQ multiplex PCR reads in MiXCR, one entry per CDR3 protein. The repertoire includes about 180,000 distinct CDR3 sequences, 90% to 96% of them detected once, and approximately 0.12% sits in the top ten. The source material was CD4+ T cells from PBMCs. The receptors were gathered from a human donor with Susac syndrome.

The V call is TRBV4-3, the J call TRBJ2-1; 7 nucleotides align to TRBD2. Germline V CDR1 and CDR2: LGHNA, YSLEER. Trimming took 1 base from V and 5 from J; bases not matched to a gene: 5. The CDR3 consists of 15 residues. In nucleotides, the CDR3 is TGCGCCAGCAGCCAAGCAGGGAGGGATCACAATGAGCAGTTCTTC. Encoded protein: CASSQAGRDHNEQFF.

The rearrangement links TRBV6-5 to TRBJ2-5; the D is unclear. From germline, CDR1 is MNHEY and CDR2 SVGAGI. This CDR3 has 13 residues. V lost 5 bases and J 7 bases, leaving 14 bases between the germline ends. Here the CDR3 reads CASSQPGPRTQYF. The CDR3 nucleotides read TGTGCCAGCAGTCAGCCGGGCCCCCGGACCCAGTACTTC.

The genes are TRBV20-1 and TRBJ2-5; D is unresolved. The V gene's germline CDR1 is DFQATT and CDR2 SNEGSKA (reference sequence). CDR3 length: 13 residues. V dropped 6 bases and J dropped 1 base, with 12 bases sitting between them. CDR3 in DNA: TGCAGTGCCCACCGGCGGCGCCAAGAGACCCAGTACTTC. Protein: CSAHRRRQETQYF.

The chain uses TRBV4-1 and TRBJ1-2, with 12 bases lining up with TRBD1. J gave up 7 bases and V 0 bases, and 9 bases lay outside the gene matches. The CDR3 is 17 residues long. Germline assignment: CDR1 MGHRA and CDR2 YSYEKL. The chain's CDR3 is CASSQDLGTGGAGGYTF. The DNA of the CDR3 is TGCGCCAGCAGCCAAGATCTGGGGACAGGGGGCGCGGGTGGCTACACCTTC.

The chain joins TRBV7-8 to TRBJ2-5, with D maybe TRBD1 (6 bases). The CDR3 is made up of 16 amino acids. CDR1 SGHVS and CDR2 FQNEAQ come from the germline V gene. V gave up 1 base and J gave up 4 bases, with 16 bases separating them. This chain's CDR3 is CASSLVPGQGIETQYF. The CDR3 region has the DNA TGTGCCAGCAGCTTAGTTCCGGGACAAGGGATAGAGACCCAGTACTTC.

This chain joins TRBV16 and TRBJ1-1; possibly TRBD1 for D (5 bases). This CDR3 comprises 13 residues. The V gene lost 2 bases and the J gene lost 11 bases, with 15 bases spanning the gap. The germline CDR1 and CDR2 sequences are KGHSY and FQNENV. CDR3 coding DNA: TGTGCCAGCAGCCAAAAGCGGGGAGAGGGGGCTTTCTTT. Translation: CASSQKRGEGAFF. The full variable domain, completed using reference TRBV16 and TRBJ1-1, is GEEVAQTPKHLVRGEGQKAKLYCAPIKGHSYVFWYQQVLKNEFKFLISFQNENVFDETGMPKERFSAKCLPNSPCSLEIQATKLEDSAVYFCASSQKRGEGAFFGQGTRLTVV.

The genes are TRBV29-1 and TRBJ1-2, with D perhaps matching TRBD1 (6 bases). Germline V gene data show CDR1 as SQVTM and CDR2 as ANQGSEA. Deletions cut 5 bases from V and 7 bases from J, with 11 bases between. CDR3 length: 11 residues. The CDR3, as DNA: TGCAGCGTTACAGGGAGTAGTGGCTACACCTTC. Translating gives CSVTGSSGYTF.

The V call is TRBV4-3, the J call TRBJ2-3, with D perhaps TRBD1 (6 bases). The V gene lost 0 bases and the J gene lost 4 bases, with 11 bases spanning the gap. Germline CDR1 and CDR2: LGHNA and YSLEER. This CDR3 has 15 residues. CDR3 region: CASSQDQGSADTQYF. CDR3 in DNA: TGCGCCAGCAGCCAAGATCAGGGGTCGGCAGATACGCAGTATTTT.

CDR3 in amino acids: CASSLTIGDTQYF. The DNA of the CDR3 is TGTGCCAGCAGCTTAACAATTGGGGATACGCAGTATTTT. The chain carries TRBV7-3 and TRBJ2-3; D is undetermined. Looked up from germline, CDR1 is SGHTA and CDR2 is FQGTGA. The CDR3 is made up of 13 amino acids. V lost 0 bases, J lost 6 bases, and 7 bases lay in between.

The chain couples TRBV7-2 to TRBJ1-2, with D tentatively TRBD1 (5 bases). Trimming removed 5 bases from V and 4 bases from J, with 17 bases in between. This CDR3 comprises 15 residues. Germline V gene sequence: CDR1 SGHTA, CDR2 FQGNSA. CDR3 sequence: CASSRFDSSFYGYTF. CDR3 nucleotide sequence: TGTGCCAGCAGCCGATTTGACAGTAGCTTCTATGGCTACACCTTC.

The rearrangement joins TRBV12-3 or TRBV12-4 to TRBJ2-7; perhaps TRBD2 as D (6 bases). The V gene lost 1 base and the J gene lost 1 base, with 14 bases spanning the gap. This CDR3 has 16 residues. CDR3 coding DNA: TGTGCCAGCAGTTTAGACGCGTGGGGGAGGTCCTACGAGCAGTACTTC. The encoded protein is CASSLDAWGRSYEQYF.

The J gene is TRBJ1-4, the V gene TRBV28, with D unclear. V lost 6 bases and J lost 4, with 9 bases in between. The CDR3 is 13 residues long. Germline V gene lookup returns CDR1 MDHEN and CDR2 SYDVKM. The CDR3 DNA sequence: TGTGCCAGCAGCGGGAACCTTAATGAAAAACTGTTTTTT. Translated, it gives CASSGNLNEKLFF. The full variable domain, in which reference TRBV28 and TRBJ1-4 provide the parts outside the CDR3, is DVKVTQSSRYLVKRTGEKVFLECVQDMDHENMFWYRQDPGLGLRLIYFSYDVKMKEKGDIPEGYSVSREKKERFSLILESASTNQTSMYLCASSGNLNEKLFFGSGTQLSVL.

The chain combines TRBV20-1 with TRBJ1-1; D is unresolved. Per the germline V gene, CDR1 is DFQATT and CDR2 is SNEGSKA (reference sequence). V shed 1 base and J shed 5 bases, with 11 bases lying between them. The CDR3 spans 13 residues. The CDR3 nucleotides are TGCAGTGCTAGAGTAAACGATGGGACTGAAGCTTTCTTT. Its protein is CSARVNDGTEAFF.

The V and J genes are TRBV30 and TRBJ1-5; D is unclear. Germline CDR1 and CDR2: GTSNPN and SVGIG (reference sequence). This CDR3 contains 15 residues. The germline V and J ends were trimmed by 2 bases and 1 base, with 12 bases remaining between them. The CDR3 sequence is CAWSLGKLSNQPQHF. As DNA, the CDR3 is TGTGCCTGGAGTCTGGGCAAACTCAGCAATCAGCCCCAGCATTTT.

CDR3 region: CASSETAASKGYTF. CDR3 DNA sequence: TGCGCCAGCAGTGAGACCGCGGCCTCGAAGGGCTACACCTTC. This rearrangement joins TRBV23-1 to TRBJ1-2; D gene ambiguous. TRBV23-1 carries the ORF label, with uncertain function. V was trimmed by 5 bases and J by 8 bases, leaving 18 bases between them. The CDR3 totals 14 residues.

The rearrangement links TRBV19 to TRBJ1-5; tentatively, D is TRBD1 (6 bases). Germline V gene sequence: CDR1 LNHDA, CDR2 SQIVND (reference sequence). Trimming cost V 7 bases and J 11 bases, with 18 bases left between them. This CDR3 has 13 amino acids. The CDR3 DNA follows: TGTGCCAGTACCGACGGGGGACATCCGGCCCAGCATTTT. This codes for CASTDGGHPAQHF.

This rearrangement joins TRBV30 to TRBJ2-1; 15 bases agree with TRBD2. This CDR3 comprises 16 residues. Germline-derived CDR1 and CDR2 are GTSNPN and SVGIG (reference sequence). V trimming: 5 bases; J trimming: 7 bases; junction bases outside the gene matches: 9. Here the CDR3 reads CAWDLRGTSGRNEQFF. The CDR3 coding sequence is TGTGCCTGGGACCTCCGCGGGACTAGCGGGAGGAATGAGCAGTTCTTC.

V usage is TRBV20-1 and J usage is TRBJ2-7, with 10 bases identical to TRBD1. This CDR3 is 13 amino acids long. CDR1 and CDR2 (germline): DFQATT, SNEGSKA (reference sequence). V was pared by 6 bases and J by 5 bases, with 7 bases of the junction left unmatched. DNA of the CDR3: TGCAGTGCCTACACGACAGGGGGCAACGAGCAGTACTTC. It specifies CSAYTTGGNEQYF.

V is TRBV18 and J is TRBJ2-4; D unclear. This CDR3 has 11 residues. Germline V CDR1 and CDR2: KGHSH, LQKENI. The V end lost 3 bases, the J end lost 8 bases, and 5 bases lay between the germline ends. CDR3 protein: CASSPKDIQYF. DNA of the CDR3: TGTGCCAGCTCACCCAAGGACATTCAGTACTTC.

The chain recombines TRBV7-9 with TRBJ2-3, with no clear D. The germline V gene has CDR1 SEHNR and CDR2 FQNEAQ (reference sequence). The CDR3 sequence is 15 residues long. V lost 5 bases to trimming and J lost 0 bases, with 12 bases between them. CDR3 sequence (DNA): TGTGCCAGCAGCACAGTAGGCGCTAGCACAGATACGCAGTATTTT. Amino acid sequence: CASSTVGASTDTQYF.

The V gene is TRBV20-1, the J gene TRBJ1-4, with TRBD1 as a possible D gene (5 bases). CDR3 length equals 14 residues. The V and J ends lost 5 bases and 6 bases respectively, with 16 bases between them. The germline V gene encodes CDR1 DFQATT and CDR2 SNEGSKA (reference sequence). Here the CDR3 reads CSAPVARAHEKLFF. Here the CDR3 DNA reads TGCAGTGCTCCTGTAGCCAGGGCACATGAAAAACTGTTTTTT.

This chain uses TRBV24-1 with TRBJ2-1, with 11 bases lining up with TRBD1. Looked up from germline, CDR1 is KGHDR and CDR2 is SFDVKD. The CDR3 has 13 residues. The ends lost 8 bases at V and 9 bases at J; junction bases unmatched: 5. CDR3 sequence (DNA): TGTGCCACCACGGGGACAGGGGGTAGTGAGCAGTTCTTC. Residues: CATTGTGGSEQFF.

The V and J genes are TRBV18 and TRBJ2-7, with D possibly being TRBD1 (6 bases). The CDR3 runs 13 residues. With 5 bases removed from V and 1 base from J, the gap between germline ends came to 9 bases. Germline values: CDR1 KGHSH, CDR2 LQKENI. The CDR3 nucleotides read TGTGCCAGCTCATCACAGGGTTCCTACGAGCAGTACTTC. Translation gives CASSSQGSYEQYF.

The rearrangement links TRBV2 to TRBJ2-6; TRBD2 matches at 10 bases. The CDR3 runs 18 residues. The V and J ends lost 7 bases and 0 bases, in that order; junction bases with no gene match: 9. The V gene's germline CDR1 is SNHLY and CDR2 FYNNEI. The CDR3 loop reads CASTRRTSGPSGANVLTF. CDR3 nucleotides: TGTGCCAGCACCCGACGGACTAGCGGACCCTCTGGGGCCAACGTCCTGACTTTC.

Of note for this clonotype: The junction departs from the called germline gene at one end, perhaps through a read error. This chain connects TRBV7-9 to TRBJ2-6; the D is unclear. The CDR3 is 13 residues long. Germline CDR1 is SEHNR and CDR2 is FQNEAQ (reference sequence). Here the CDR3 DNA reads TGTGCCAGCAGCTTATCTGAGGCCAACGTCCTGACTTTC. It encodes CASSLSEANVLTF. Drawing the rest from reference TRBV7-9 and TRBJ2-6, the complete variable domain is DTGVSQNPRHKITKRGQNVTFRCDPISEHNRLYWYRQTLGQGPEFLTYFQNEAQLEKSRLLSDRFSAERPKGSFSTLEIQRTEQGDSAMYLCASSLSEANVLTFGAGSRLTVL.

The CDR3 loop reads CASSPRDGRGYEQYF. The CDR3 region has the DNA TGTGCCAGCTCACCACGGGACGGGCGGGGGTACGAGCAGTACTTC. The chain has TRBV18 and TRBJ2-7; the match to TRBD2 covers 7 bases. This CDR3 region has 15 residues. After removal of 1 base from V and 4 bases from J, the junction contained 7 bases not matched to a gene. Germline V gives CDR1 KGHSH, CDR2 LQKENI.

This clonotype was seen a few times. The V call is TRBV4-3, the J call TRBJ1-5; D is ambiguous. Germline loops: CDR1 LGHNA, CDR2 YSLEER. CDR3 size: 13 residues. V was cut by 0 bases and J by 4 bases, with 4 bases left in between. The CDR3 DNA follows: TGCGCCAGCAGCCAAGACGGTAATCAGCCCCAGCATTTT. It specifies CASSQDGNQPQHF.

The chain joins TRBV5-6 to TRBJ2-7; TRBD1 might be the D (5 bases). V was shortened by 1 base and J by 6 bases, with 8 bases between the two germline ends. Germline values: CDR1 SGHDT, CDR2 YYEEEE. The CDR3 spans 12 residues. CDR3 in amino acids: CASSLYRGEQYF. The CDR3 DNA follows: TGTGCCAGCAGCTTGTATAGGGGCGAGCAGTACTTC.

The rearrangement links TRBV29-1 to TRBJ1-1; 8 nucleotides line up with TRBD1. CDR1 is SQVTM, CDR2 ANQGSEA, per germline. Trimming at V came to 6 bases and at J to 1 base, leaving 4 bases not matched to a gene. The CDR3 consists of 13 residues. The CDR3: CSVLDRANTEAFF. DNA for the CDR3: TGCAGCGTCCTGGACAGGGCGAACACTGAAGCTTTCTTT.

The chain uses TRBV7-9 and TRBJ1-2; tentative D call: TRBD1 (5 bases). This CDR3 comprises 13 residues. V gave up 5 bases and J gave up 3 bases, with 10 bases separating them. Germline values: CDR1 SEHNR, CDR2 FQNEAQ (reference sequence). The CDR3 here is CASSRGTDYGYTF. CDR3 coding DNA: TGTGCCAGCAGCCGCGGGACTGACTATGGCTACACCTTC.

V gene TRBV4-2 combines with J gene TRBJ1-1; 10 bases match TRBD1. Germline CDR1 reads LGHNA; CDR2 reads YNFKEQ. This CDR3 is 15 amino acids long. V was clipped by 3 bases and J by 2 bases; unmatched bases: 3. The CDR3 reads CASSQGQGPNTEAFF. In DNA form, the CDR3 reads TGTGCCAGCAGCCAGGGACAGGGGCCAAACACTGAAGCTTTCTTT.

This chain uses TRBV9 with TRBJ2-1; weak D call: TRBD1 (6 bases). The CDR3 loop spans 14 amino acids. The ends were cut back, 3 bases at V and 6 bases at J, with 13 bases in the middle. The germline gives CDR1 SGDLS, CDR2 YYNGEE. The DNA of the CDR3 is TGTGCCAGCAGCGCCCGGGACACATTCAATGAGCAGTTCTTC. It translates to CASSARDTFNEQFF.